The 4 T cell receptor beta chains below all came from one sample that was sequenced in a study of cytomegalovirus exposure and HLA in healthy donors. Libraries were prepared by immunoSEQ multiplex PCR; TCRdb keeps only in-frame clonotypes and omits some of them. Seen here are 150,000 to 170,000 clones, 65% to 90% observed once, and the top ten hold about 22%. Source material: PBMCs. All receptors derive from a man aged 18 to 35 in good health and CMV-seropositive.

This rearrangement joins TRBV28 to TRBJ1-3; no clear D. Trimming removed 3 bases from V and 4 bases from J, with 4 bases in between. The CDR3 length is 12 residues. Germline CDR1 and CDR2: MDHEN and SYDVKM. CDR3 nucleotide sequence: TGTGCCAGCAGTTTCCTAGGAAACACCATATATTTT. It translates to CASSFLGNTIYF.

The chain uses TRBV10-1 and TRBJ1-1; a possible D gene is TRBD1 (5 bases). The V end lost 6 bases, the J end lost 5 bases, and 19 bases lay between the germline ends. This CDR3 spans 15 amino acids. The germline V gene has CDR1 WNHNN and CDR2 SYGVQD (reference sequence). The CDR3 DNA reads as TGCGCCAGCAGCGGTGATGGGCAGGGCAATACTGAAGCTTTCTTT. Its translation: CASSGDGQGNTEAFF.

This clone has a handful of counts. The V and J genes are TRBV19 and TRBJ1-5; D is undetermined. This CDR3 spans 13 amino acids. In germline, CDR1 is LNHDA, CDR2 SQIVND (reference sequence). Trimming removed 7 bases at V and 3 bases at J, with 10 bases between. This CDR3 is CASKRQDNQPQHF. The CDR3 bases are TGTGCCAGTAAAAGGCAGGACAATCAGCCCCAGCATTTT.

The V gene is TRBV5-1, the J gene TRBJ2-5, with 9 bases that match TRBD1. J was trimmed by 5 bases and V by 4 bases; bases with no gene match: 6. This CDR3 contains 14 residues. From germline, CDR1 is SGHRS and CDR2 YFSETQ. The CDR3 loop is CASSPTGGEETQYF. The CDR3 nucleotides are TGCGCCAGCAGCCCCACAGGGGGCGAGGAGACCCAGTACTTC.